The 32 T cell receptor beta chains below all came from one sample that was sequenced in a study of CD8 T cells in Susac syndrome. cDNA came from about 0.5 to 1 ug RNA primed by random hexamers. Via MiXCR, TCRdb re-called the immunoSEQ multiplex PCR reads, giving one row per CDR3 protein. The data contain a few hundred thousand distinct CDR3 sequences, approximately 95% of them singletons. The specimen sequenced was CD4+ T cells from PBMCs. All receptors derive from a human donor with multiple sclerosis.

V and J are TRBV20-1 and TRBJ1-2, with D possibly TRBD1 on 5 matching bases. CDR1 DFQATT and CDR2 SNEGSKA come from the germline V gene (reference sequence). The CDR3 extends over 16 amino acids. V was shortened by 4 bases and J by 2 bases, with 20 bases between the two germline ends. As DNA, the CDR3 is TGCAGTGCTACCCCCGTGGGGGAGTGGGGAAACTATGGCTACACCTTC. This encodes CSATPVGEWGNYGYTF.

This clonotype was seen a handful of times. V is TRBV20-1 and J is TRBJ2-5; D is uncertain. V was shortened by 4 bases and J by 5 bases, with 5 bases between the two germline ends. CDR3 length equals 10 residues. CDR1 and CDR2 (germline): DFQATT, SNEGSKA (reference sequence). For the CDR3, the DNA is TGCAGTGCTATAAAGGAGACCCAGTACTTC. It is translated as CSAIKETQYF.

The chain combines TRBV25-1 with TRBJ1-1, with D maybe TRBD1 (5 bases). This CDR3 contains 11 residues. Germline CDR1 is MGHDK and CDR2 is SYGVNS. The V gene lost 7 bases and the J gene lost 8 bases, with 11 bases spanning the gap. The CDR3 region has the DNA TGTGCCAGCATGGGGCGGTTCGAAGCTTTCTTT. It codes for CASMGRFEAFF.

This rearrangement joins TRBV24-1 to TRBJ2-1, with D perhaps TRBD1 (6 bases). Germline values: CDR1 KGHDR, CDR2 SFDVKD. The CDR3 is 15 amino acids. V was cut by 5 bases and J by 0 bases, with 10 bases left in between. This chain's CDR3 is CATSGTASSYNEQFF. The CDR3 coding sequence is TGTGCCACCAGTGGGACAGCCAGCTCCTACAATGAGCAGTTCTTC.

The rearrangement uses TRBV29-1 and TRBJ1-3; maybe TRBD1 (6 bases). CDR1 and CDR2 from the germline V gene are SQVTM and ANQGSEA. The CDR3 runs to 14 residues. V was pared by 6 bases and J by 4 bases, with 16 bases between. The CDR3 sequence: CSVRAGAGGNTIYF. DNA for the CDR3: TGCAGCGTCCGAGCGGGGGCTGGAGGAAACACCATATATTTT.

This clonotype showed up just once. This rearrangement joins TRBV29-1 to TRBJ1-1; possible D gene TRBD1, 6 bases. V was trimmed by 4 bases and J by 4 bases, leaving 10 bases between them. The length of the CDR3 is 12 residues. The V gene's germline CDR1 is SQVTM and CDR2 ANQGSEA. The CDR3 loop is CSVVKGVTEAFF. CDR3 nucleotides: TGCAGCGTTGTAAAGGGGGTCACTGAAGCTTTCTTT.

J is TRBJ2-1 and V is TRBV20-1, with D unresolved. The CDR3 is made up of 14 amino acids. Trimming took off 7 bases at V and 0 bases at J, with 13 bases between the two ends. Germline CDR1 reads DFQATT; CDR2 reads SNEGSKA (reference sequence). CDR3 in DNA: TGCAGTGGTATGGGCCCGAACTCCTACAATGAGCAGTTCTTC. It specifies CSGMGPNSYNEQFF.

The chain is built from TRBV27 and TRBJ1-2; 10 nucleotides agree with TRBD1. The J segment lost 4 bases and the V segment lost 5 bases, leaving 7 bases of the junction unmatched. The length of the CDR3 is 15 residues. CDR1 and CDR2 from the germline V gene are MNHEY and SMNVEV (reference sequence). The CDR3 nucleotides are TGTGCCAGCAGTATTGACAGGGGGCCTGGCTATGGCTACACCTTC. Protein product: CASSIDRGPGYGYTF.

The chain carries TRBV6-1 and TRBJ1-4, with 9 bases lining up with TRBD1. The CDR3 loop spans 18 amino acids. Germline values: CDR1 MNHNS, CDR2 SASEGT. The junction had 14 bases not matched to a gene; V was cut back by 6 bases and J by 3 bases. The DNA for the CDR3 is TGTGCCAGCAGAGCACCCAACAGGGGGCGTATTCCTAATGAAAAACTGTTTTTT. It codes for CASRAPNRGRIPNEKLFF.

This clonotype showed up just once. The CDR3 loop is CASSLSWLAGLNEQFF. CDR3 in DNA: TGTGCCAGCAGTTTATCGTGGCTAGCGGGATTAAATGAGCAGTTCTTC. The gene calls are TRBV27 and TRBJ2-1, with 9 bases identical to TRBD2. Germline trimming cut 0 bases from V and 7 bases from J; bases unmatched to any gene: 7. CDR3 length: 16 amino acids. In germline, CDR1 is MNHEY, CDR2 SMNVEV (reference sequence).

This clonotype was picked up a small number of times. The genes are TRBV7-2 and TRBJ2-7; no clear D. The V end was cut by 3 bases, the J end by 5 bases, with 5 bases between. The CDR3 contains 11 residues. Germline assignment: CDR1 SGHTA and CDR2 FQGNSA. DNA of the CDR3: TGTGCCAGCAGCTTTCTGAACGAGCAGTACTTC. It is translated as CASSFLNEQYF.

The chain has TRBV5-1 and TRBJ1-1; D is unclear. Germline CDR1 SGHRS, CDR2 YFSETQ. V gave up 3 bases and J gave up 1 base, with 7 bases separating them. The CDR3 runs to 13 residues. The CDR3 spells CASSYGTNTEAFF. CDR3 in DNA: TGCGCCAGCAGCTATGGAACGAACACTGAAGCTTTCTTT. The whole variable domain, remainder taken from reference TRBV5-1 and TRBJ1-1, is KAGVTQTPRYLIKTRGQQVTLSCSPISGHRSVSWYQQTPGQGLQFLFEYFSETQRNKGNFPGRFSGRQFSNSRSEMNVSTLELGDSALYLCASSYGTNTEAFFGQGTRLTVV.

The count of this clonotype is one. The CDR3 here is CATSGRRDPGGYTF. The CDR3, as DNA: TGTGCCACCAGCGGGCGTAGAGATCCTGGGGGCTACACCTTC. The V call is TRBV15, the J call TRBJ1-2; D is unclear. Trimming stripped 5 bases from V and 8 bases from J, with 18 bases between. Germline CDR1 and CDR2: LNHNV and YYDKDF (reference sequence). This CDR3 has 14 residues.

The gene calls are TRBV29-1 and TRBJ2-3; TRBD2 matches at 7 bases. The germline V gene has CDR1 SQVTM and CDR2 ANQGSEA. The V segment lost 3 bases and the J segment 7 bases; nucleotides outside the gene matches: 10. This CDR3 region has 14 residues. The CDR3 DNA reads TGCAGCGTTGACGGGCGGGAGAGGGGAAATACGCAGTATTTT. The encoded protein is CSVDGRERGNTQYF.

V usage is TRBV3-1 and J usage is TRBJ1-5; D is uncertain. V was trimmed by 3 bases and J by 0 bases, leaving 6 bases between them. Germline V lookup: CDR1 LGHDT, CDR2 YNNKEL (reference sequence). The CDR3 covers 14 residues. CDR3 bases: TGTGCCAGCAGCCAGACCCATAGCAATCAGCCCCAGCATTTT. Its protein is CASSQTHSNQPQHF.

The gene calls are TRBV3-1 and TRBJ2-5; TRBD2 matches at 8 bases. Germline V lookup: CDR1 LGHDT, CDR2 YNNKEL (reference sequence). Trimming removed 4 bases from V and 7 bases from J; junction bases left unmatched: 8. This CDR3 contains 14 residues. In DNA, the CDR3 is TGTGCCAGCAGCCCGGCGGGAGGCACGGGGACCCAGTACTTC. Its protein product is CASSPAGGTGTQYF.

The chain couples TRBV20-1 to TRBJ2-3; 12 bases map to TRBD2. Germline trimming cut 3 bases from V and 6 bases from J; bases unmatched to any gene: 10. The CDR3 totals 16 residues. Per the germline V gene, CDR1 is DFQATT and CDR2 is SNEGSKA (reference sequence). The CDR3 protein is CSASPTSGGPRDTQYF. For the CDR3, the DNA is TGCAGTGCTAGCCCTACTAGCGGGGGGCCCCGGGATACGCAGTATTTT.

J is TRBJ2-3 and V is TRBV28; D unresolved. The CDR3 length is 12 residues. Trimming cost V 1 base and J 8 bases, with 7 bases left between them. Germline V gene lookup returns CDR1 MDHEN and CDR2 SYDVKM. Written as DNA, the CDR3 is TGTGCCAGCAGTTTATTAATCGGTACGCAGTATTTT. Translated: CASSLLIGTQYF.

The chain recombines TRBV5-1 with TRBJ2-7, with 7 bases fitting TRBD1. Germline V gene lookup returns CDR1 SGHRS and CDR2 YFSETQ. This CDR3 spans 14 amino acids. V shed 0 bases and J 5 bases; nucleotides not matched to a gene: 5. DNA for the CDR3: TGCGCCAGCAGCTTGGGACAGGGTTTCCACGAGCAGTACTTC. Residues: CASSLGQGFHEQYF.

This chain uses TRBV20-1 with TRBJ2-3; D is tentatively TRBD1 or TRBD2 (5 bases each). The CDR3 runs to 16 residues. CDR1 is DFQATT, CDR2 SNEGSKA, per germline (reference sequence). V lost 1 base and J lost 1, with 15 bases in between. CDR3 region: CSARGTYARGTDTQYF. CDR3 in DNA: TGCAGTGCTAGAGGGACATACGCGAGGGGCACAGATACGCAGTATTTT.

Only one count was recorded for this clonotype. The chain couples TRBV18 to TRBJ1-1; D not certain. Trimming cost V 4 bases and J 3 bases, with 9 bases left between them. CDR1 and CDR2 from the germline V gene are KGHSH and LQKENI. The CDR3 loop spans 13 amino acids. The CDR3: CASSRGMDTEAFF. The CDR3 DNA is TGTGCCAGCTCACGCGGGATGGACACTGAAGCTTTCTTT.

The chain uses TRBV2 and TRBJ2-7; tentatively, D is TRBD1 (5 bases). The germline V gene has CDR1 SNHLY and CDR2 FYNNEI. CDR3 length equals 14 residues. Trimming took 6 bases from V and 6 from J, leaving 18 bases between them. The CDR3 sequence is CASRPLLPTAEQYF. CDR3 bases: TGTGCCAGCAGACCCCTCCTCCCGACAGCCGAGCAGTACTTC.

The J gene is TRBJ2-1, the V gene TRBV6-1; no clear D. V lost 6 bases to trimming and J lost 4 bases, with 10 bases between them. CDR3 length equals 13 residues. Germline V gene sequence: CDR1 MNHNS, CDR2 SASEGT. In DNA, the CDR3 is TGTGCCAGCAGCCAAACTGGATACAATGAGCAGTTCTTC. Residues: CASSQTGYNEQFF.

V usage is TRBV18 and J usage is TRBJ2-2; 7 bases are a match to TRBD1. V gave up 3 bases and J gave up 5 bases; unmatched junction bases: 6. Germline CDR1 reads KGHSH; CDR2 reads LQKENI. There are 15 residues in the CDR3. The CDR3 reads CASSPTTGPTGELFF. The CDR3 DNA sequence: TGTGCCAGCTCACCCACGACAGGGCCGACCGGGGAGCTGTTTTTT.

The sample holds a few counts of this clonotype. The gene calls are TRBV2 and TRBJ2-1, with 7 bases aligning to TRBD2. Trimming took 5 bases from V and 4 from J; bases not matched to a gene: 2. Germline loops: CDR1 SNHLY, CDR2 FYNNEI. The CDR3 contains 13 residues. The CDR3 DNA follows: TGTGCCAGCAGTCGGACTAGATACAATGAGCAGTTCTTC. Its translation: CASSRTRYNEQFF.

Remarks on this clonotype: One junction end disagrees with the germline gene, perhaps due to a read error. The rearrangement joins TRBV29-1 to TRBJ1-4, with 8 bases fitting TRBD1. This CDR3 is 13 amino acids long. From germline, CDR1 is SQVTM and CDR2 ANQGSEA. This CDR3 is CSVEGQGDPKLFF. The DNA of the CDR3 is TGCAGCGTGGAAGGACAGGGTGACCCAAAACTGTTTTTT.

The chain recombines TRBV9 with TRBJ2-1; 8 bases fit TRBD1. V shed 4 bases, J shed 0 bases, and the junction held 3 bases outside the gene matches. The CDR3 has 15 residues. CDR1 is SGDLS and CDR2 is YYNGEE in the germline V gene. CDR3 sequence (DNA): TGTGCCAGCAGCAACGACAGGGGCTCCTACAATGAGCAGTTCTTC. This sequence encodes CASSNDRGSYNEQFF.

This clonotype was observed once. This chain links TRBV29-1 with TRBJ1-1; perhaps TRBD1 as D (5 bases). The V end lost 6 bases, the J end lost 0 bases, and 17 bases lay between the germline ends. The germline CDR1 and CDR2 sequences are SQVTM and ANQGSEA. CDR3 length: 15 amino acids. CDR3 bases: TGCAGCGTCGGGTCGGCCGGGACGGTGAACACTGAAGCTTTCTTT. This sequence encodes CSVGSAGTVNTEAFF.

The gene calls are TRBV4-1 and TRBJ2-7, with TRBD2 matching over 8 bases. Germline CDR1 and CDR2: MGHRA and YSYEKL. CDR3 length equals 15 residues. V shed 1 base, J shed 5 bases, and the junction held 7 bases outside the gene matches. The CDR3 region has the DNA TGCGCCAGCAGCCAAGGTCGACTAGCGCGCAACGAGCAGTACTTC. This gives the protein CASSQGRLARNEQYF.

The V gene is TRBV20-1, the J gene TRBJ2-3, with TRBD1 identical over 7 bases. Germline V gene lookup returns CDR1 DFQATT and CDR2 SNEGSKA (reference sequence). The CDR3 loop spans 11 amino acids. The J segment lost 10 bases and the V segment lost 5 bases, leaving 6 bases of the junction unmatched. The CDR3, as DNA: TGCAGTGCTCTACAGGGGTTCGCGCAGTATTTT. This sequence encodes CSALQGFAQYF.

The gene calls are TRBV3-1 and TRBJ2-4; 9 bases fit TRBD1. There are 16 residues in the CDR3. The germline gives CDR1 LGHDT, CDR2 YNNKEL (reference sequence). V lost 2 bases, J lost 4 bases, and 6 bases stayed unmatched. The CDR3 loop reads CASSQSDRGSKNIQYF. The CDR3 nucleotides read TGTGCCAGCAGCCAATCGGACAGGGGCTCGAAAAACATTCAGTACTTC.

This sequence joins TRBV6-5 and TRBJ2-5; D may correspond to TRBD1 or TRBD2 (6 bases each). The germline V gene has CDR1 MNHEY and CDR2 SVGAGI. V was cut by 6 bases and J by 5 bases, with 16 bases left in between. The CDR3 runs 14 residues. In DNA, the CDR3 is TGTGCCAGCAGAGTCATGGGGGGCTTGGAGACCCAGTACTTC. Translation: CASRVMGGLETQYF.